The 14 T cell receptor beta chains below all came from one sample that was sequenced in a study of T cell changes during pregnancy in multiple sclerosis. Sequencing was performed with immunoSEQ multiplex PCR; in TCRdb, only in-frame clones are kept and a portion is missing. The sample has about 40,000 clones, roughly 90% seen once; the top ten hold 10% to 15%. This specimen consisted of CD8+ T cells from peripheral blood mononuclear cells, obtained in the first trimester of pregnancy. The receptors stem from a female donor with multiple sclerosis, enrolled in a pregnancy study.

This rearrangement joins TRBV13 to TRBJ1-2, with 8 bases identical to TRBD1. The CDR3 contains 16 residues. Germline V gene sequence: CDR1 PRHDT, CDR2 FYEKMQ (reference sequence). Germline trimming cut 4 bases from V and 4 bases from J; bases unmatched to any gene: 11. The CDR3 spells CASSSIKTGVGYGYTF. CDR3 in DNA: TGTGCCAGCAGCTCTATAAAGACAGGGGTAGGCTATGGCTACACCTTC.

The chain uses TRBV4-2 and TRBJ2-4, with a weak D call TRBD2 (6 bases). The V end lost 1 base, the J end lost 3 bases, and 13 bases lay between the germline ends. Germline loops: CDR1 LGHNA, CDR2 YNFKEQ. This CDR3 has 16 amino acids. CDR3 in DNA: TGTGCCAGCAGCCAAGGGAAGGGCGGGATCAAAAACATTCAGTACTTC. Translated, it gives CASSQGKGGIKNIQYF.

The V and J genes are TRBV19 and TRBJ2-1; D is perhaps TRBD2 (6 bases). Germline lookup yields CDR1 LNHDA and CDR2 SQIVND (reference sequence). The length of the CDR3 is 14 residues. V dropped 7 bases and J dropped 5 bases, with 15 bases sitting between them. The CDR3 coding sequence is TGTGCCAGTACCGTGGCCGGACTAAACAATGAGCAGTTCTTC. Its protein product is CASTVAGLNNEQFF.

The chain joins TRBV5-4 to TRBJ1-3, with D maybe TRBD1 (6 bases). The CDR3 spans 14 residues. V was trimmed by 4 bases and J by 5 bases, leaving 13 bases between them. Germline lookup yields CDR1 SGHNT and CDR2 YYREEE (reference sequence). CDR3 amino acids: CASSVDRSRNTIYF. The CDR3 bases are TGTGCCAGCAGCGTGGACAGATCCAGAAACACCATATATTTT.

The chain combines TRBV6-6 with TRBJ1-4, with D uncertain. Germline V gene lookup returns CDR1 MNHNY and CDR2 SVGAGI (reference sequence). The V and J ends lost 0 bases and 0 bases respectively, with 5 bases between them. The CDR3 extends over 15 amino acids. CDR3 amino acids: CASSYSLATNEKLFF. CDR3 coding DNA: TGTGCCAGCAGTTACTCCCTTGCAACTAATGAAAAACTGTTTTTT.

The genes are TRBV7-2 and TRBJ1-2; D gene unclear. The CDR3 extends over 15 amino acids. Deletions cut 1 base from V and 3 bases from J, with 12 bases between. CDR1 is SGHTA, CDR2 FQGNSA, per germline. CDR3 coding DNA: TGTGCCAGCAGCTTAGGGTCAGGATGGGACTATGGCTACACCTTC. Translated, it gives CASSLGSGWDYGYTF.

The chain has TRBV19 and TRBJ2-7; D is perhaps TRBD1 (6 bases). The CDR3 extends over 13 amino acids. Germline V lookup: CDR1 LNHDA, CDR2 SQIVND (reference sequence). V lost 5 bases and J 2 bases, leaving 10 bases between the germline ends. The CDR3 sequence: CASSFPGAYEQYF. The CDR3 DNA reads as TGTGCCAGTAGTTTCCCAGGGGCCTACGAGCAGTACTTC.

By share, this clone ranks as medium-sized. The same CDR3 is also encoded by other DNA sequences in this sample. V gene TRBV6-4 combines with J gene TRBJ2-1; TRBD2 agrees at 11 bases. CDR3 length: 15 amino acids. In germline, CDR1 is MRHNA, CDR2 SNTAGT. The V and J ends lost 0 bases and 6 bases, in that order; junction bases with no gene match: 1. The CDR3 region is CASSDSSGGANEQFF. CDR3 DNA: TGTGCCAGCAGTGACTCTAGCGGGGGGGCCAATGAGCAGTTCTTC.

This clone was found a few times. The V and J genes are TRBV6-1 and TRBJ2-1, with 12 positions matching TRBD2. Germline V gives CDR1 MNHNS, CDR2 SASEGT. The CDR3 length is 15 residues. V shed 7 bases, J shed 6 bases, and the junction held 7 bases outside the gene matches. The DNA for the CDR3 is TGTGCCAGCACCCGACTAGCGGGGGCCGCCAATGAGCAGTTCTTC. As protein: CASTRLAGAANEQFF.

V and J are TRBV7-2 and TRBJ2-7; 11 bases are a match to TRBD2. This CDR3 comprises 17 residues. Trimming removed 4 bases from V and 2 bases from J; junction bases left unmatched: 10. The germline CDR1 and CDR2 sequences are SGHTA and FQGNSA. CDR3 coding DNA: TGTGCCAGCAGCTGGCTAGCGGGGGGCGTGAACCCCTACGAGCAGTACTTC. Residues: CASSWLAGGVNPYEQYF.

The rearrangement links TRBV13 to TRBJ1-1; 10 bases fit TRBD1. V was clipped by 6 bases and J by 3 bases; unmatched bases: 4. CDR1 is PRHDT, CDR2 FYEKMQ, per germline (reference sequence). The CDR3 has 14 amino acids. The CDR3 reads CASSYGTGDTEAFF. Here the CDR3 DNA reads TGTGCCAGCAGTTACGGGACAGGGGACACTGAAGCTTTCTTT. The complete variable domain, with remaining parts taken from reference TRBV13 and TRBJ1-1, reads AAGVIQSPRHLIKEKRETATLKCYPIPRHDTVYWYQQGPGQDPQFLISFYEKMQSDKGSIPDRFSAQQFSDYHSELNMSSLELGDSALYFCASSYGTGDTEAFFGQGTRLTVV.

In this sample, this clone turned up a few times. The DNA for the CDR3 is TGTGCCAGCAGCTTAGTCTCGAACACTGAAGCTTTCTTT. Protein product: CASSLVSNTEAFF. J is TRBJ1-1 and V is TRBV11-2; no clear D. Germline-derived CDR1 and CDR2 are SGHAT and FQNNGV. The germline V and J ends were trimmed by 1 base and 1 base, with 4 bases remaining between them. The CDR3 length is 13 residues.

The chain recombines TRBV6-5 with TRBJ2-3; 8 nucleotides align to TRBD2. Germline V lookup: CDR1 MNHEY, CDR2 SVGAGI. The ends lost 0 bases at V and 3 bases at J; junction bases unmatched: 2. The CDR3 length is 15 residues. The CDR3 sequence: CASSYSSGGTDTQYF. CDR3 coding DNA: TGTGCCAGCAGTTACTCCAGCGGGGGTACAGATACGCAGTATTTT.

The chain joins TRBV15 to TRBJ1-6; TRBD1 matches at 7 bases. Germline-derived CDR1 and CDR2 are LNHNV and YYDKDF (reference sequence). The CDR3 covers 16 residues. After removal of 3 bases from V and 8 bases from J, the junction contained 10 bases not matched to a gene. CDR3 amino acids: CATSRQGVRLDSPLHF. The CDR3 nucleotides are TGTGCCACCAGCAGGCAGGGGGTTAGATTAGATTCACCCCTCCACTTT.